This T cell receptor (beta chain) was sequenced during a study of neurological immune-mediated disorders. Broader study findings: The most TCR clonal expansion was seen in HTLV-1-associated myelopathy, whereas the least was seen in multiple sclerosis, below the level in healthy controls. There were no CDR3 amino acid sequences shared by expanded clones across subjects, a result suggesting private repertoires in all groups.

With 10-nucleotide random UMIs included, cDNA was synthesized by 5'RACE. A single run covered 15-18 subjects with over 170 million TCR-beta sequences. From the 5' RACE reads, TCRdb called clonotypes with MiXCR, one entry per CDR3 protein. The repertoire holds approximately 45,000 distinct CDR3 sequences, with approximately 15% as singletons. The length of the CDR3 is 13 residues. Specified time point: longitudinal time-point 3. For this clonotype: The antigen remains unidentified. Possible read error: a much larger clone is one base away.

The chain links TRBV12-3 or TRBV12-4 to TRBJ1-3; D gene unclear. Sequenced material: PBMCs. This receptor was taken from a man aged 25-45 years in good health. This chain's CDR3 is CASSPGRGNTTYF. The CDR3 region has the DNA TGTGCCAGCAGCCCCGGAAGAGGAAACACCACATATTTT.